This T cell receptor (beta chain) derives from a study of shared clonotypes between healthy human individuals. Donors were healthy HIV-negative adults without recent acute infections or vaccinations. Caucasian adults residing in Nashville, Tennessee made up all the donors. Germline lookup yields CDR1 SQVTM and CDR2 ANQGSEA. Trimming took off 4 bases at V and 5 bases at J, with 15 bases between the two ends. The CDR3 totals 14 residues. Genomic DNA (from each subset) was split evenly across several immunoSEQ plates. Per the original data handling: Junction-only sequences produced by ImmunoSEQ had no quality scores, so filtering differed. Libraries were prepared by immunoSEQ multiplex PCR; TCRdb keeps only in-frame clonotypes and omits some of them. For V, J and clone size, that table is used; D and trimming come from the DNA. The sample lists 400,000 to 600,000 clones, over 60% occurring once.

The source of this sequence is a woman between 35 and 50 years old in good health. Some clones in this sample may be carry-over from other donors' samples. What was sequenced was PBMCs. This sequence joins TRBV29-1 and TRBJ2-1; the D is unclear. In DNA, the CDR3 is TGCAGCGTTGTGGTGCCTAGGGCCCACAATGAGCAGTTCTTC. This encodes CSVVVPRAHNEQFF.